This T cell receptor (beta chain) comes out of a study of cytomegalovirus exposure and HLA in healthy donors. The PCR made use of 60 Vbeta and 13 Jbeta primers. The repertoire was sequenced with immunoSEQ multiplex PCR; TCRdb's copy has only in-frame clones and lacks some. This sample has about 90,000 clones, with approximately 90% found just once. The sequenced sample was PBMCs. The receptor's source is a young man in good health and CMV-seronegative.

CDR3 protein: CASSPRPTPRYPGGELFF. In DNA form, the CDR3 reads TGTGCCAGCAGCCCTCGGCCGACTCCTCGCTACCCGGGCGGGGAGCTGTTTTTT. The chain employs TRBV9 and TRBJ2-2, with D unclear. The CDR3 is 18 amino acids. The V gene's germline CDR1 is SGDLS and CDR2 YYNGEE. Trimming cost V 4 bases and J 7 bases, with 26 bases left between them. The entire variable domain, with the rest obtained from reference TRBV9 and TRBJ2-2, is as follows: DSGVTQTPKHLITATGQRVTLRCSPRSGDLSVYWYQQSLDQGLQFLIQYYNGEERAKGNILERFSAQQFPDLHSELNLSSLELGDSALYFCASSPRPTPRYPGGELFFGEGSRLTVL.